The following is a T cell receptor (beta chain) sequence with its context. Antigen unknown. The data were taken from a study of shared clonotypes between healthy human individuals. Overall study context: Donors had three CD4 naive, three CD4 memory, two CD8 naive and one CD8 memory plate apiece.

The study's findings and limits: Naive CD4 clonotypes overlapped across several donors at roughly 5.1%.

V lost 5 bases and J lost 4, with 20 bases in between. Germline CDR1 reads SGHNT; CDR2 reads YYREEE (reference sequence). This CDR3 is built from 16 residues. CCR7-negative CD45RA+ TemRA cells were pooled with CD45RO+ cells for CD8 memory. The table came from immunoSEQ multiplex PCR; TCRdb's copy has only in-frame clones and leaves some out. The data contain about 380,000 clones, approximately 97% of them singletons. The sequence was collected from a man aged 25-40 years in good health. This sequence joins TRBV5-4 and TRBJ2-3, with TRBD2 as a possible D gene (7 bases). Sample: memory CD8+ T cells sorted from blood. Subset indicated: CD45RO+ cells pooled with CCR7-negative TemRA cells. The CDR3 region is CASSHGGGGSADTQYF. CDR3 in DNA: TGTGCCAGCAGTCACGGCGGGGGCGGGAGTGCAGATACGCAGTATTTT.